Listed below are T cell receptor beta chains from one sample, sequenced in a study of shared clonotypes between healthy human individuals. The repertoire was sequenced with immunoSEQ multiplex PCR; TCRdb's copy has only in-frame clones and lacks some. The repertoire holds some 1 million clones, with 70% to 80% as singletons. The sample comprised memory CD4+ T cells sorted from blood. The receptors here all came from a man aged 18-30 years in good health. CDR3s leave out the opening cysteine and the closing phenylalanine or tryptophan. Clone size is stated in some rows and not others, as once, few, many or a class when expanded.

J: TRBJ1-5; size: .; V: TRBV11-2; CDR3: ASSPGQSNQPQH
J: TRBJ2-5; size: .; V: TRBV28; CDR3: ASSFVGQGETQY
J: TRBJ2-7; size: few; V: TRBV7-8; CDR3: ASSFTGSGEQY
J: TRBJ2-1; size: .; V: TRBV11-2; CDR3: ASSMGLADYYYNEQF
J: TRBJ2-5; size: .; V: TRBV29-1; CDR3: SVGSGRAASETQY
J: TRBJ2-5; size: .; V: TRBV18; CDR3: ASSPVRASGLLGTQY
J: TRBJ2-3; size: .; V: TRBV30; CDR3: AWTQGGTDTQY
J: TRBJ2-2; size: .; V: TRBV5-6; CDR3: ASSLVGLAENTGELF
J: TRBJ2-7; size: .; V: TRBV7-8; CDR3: ASSSRDWNEQY
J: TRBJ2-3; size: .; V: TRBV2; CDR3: ASSELEGLITITQY
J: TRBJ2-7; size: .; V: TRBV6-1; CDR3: GCGPHLSYEQY
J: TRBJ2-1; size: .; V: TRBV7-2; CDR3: ASTVSGSYNEQF
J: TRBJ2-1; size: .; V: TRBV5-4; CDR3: ASSLNRDHEQF
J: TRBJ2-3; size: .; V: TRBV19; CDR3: ASSLGTGDSTDTQY
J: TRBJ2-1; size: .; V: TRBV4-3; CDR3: ASSQDWGEQF
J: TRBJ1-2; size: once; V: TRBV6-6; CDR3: ASAVPGDYGYT